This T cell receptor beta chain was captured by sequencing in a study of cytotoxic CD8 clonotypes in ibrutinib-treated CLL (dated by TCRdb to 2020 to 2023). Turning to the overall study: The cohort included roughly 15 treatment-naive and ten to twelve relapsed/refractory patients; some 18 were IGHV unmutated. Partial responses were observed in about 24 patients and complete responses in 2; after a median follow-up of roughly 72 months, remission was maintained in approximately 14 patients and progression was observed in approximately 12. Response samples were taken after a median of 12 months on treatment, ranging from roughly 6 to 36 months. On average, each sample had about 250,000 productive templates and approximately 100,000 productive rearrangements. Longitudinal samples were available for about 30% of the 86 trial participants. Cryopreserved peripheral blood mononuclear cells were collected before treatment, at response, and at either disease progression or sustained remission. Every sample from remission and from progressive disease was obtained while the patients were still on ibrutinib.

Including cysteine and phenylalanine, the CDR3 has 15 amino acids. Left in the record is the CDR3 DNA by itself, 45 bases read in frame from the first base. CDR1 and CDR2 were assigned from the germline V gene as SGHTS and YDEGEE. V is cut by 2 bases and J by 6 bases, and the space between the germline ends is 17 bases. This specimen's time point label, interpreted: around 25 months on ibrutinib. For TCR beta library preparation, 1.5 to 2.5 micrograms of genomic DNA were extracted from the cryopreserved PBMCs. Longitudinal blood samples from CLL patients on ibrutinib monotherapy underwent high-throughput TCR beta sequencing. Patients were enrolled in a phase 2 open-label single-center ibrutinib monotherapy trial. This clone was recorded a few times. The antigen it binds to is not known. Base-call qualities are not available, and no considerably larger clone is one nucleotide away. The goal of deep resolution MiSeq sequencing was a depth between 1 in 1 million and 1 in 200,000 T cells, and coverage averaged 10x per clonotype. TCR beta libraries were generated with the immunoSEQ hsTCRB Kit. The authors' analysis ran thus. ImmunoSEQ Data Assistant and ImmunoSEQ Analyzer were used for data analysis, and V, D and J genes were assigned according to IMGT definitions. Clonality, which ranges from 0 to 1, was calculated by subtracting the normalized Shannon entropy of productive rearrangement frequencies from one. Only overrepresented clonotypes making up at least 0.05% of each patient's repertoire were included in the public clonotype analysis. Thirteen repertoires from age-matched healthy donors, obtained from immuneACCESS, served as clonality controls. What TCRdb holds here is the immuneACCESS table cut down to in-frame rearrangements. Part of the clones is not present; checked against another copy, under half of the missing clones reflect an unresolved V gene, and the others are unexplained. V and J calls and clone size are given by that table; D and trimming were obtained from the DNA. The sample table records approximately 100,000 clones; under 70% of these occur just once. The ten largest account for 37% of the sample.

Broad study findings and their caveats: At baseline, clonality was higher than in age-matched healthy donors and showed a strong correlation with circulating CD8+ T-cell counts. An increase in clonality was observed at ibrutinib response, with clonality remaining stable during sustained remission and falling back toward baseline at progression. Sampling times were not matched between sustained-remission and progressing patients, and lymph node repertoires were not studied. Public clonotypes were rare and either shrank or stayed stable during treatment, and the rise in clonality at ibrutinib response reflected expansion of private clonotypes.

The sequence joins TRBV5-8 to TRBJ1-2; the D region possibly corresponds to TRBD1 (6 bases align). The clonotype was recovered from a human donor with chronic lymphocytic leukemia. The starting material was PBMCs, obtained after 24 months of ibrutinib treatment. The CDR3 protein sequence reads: CASSFTGTSKNGYTF. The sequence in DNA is TGTGCCAGCAGCTTTACCGGGACATCGAAGAATGGCTACACCTTC. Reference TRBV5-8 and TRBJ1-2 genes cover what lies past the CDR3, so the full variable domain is EAGVTQSPTHLIKTRGQQATLRCSPISGHTSVYWYQQALGLGLQFLLWYDEGEERNRGNFPPRFSGRQFPNYSSELNVNALELEDSALYLCASSFTGTSKNGYTFGSGTRLTVV.